This T cell receptor (beta chain) was captured by sequencing in a study of memory CD4+ T cells and cytomegalovirus serostatus. Study-wide results and caveats: CD4+ memory repertoires contained about two fifths of the 164 reported CMV TCRbeta sequences.

TCRdb's table, derived via immunoSEQ multiplex PCR, lists solely in-frame clones and lacks some. The profile covers tens of thousands of clones, with approximately 78% appearing a single time and more than 0.8% taken by the ten largest. Trimming shortened V by 6 bases and J by 8 bases, and 14 bases separated the two germline ends. Germline CDR1 MNHNS, CDR2 SASEGT. The CDR3 loop spans 13 amino acids. As regards this clone: What it binds is not known.

Single viable CD3+CD4+CD8-CD45RO+ cells were sorted as the memory CD4+ T cells. After thawing, CD4+ T cells were positively selected. The sequencing sample was made of memory CD4+ T cells from blood. The chain combines TRBV6-1 with TRBJ1-3, with D perhaps TRBD1 (5 bases). This clonotype originated in an adult in good health and CMV-seronegative. CDR3 amino acids: CASRVSGGDTIYF. The CDR3, as DNA: TGTGCCAGCAGAGTATCCGGGGGAGACACCATATATTTT.